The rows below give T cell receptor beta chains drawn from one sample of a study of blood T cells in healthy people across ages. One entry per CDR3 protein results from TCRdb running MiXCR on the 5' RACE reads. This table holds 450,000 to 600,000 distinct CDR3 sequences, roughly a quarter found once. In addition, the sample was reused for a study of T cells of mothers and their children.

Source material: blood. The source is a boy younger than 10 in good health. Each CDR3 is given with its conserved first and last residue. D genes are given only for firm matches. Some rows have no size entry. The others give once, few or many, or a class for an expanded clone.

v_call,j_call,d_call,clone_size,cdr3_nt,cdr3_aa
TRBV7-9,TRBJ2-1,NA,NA,TGTGCCAGCAGCTTCAGACAGGAACCCTACAATGAGCAGTTCTTC,CASSFRQEPYNEQFF
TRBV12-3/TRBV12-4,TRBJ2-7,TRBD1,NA,TGTGCCAGCAGGAGAGACAGGGGATCCCCTTACGAGCAGTACTTC,CASRRDRGSPYEQYF
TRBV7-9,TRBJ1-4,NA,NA,TGTGCCAGCAGCTTAGCAGGGGTTGAAAAACTGTTTTTT,CASSLAGVEKLFF
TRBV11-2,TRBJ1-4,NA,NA,TGTACCAGCACCAACGGAACAACTAATGAAAAACTGTTTTTT,CTSTNGTTNEKLFF
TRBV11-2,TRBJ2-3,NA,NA,TGTGCCAGCAGCTTAGCCAGGGTCTTGACAGATACGCAGTATTTT,CASSLARVLTDTQYF
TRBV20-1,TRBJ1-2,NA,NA,TGCAGTGCTAGAGAAGACAGCATCTATGGCTACACCTTC,CSAREDSIYGYTF
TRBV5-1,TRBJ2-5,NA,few,TGCGCCAGCAGCTCCGGTCAAAACGCAGCCGAGACCCAGTACTTC,CASSSGQNAAETQYF
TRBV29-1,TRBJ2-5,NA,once,TGCAGCGTAAACAGGGAAGGGGGCCAAGAGACCCAGTACTTC,CSVNREGGQETQYF
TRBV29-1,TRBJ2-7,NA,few,TGCAGCGTTGCTCAGAATTACGAGCAGTACTTC,CSVAQNYEQYF
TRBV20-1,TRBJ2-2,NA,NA,TGCAGTGCTAGAGATCCAGGGTCGAACACCGGGGAGCTGTTTTTT,CSARDPGSNTGELFF
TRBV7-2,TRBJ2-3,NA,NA,TGTGCCAGCAGCTTAGATGGGGGGTTGGGTTCAGATACGCAGTATTTT,CASSLDGGLGSDTQYF
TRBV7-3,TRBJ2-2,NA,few,TGTGCTAGCAGCTTAAGTTTCAAGGGGCCCGGGGAGCTGTTTTTT,CASSLSFKGPGELFF
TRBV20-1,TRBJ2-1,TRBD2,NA,TGCAGTGCTAGTCGTAGCGGGGTTAAATTCAATGAGCAGTTCTTC,CSASRSGVKFNEQFF
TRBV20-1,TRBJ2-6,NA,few,TGCAGTGCTAGATTAGCCAGGCTGACCAACTCTGGGGCCAACGTCCTGACTTTC,CSARLARLTNSGANVLTF
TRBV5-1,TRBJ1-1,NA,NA,TGCGCCAGCACCCCAATCCAGGGCCAGGGCCTTGAAGCTTTCTTT,CASTPIQGQGLEAFF
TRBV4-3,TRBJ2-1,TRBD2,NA,TGCGCCAGCAGCCAGGAATTCGCTAGCGGTGAGCAGTTCTTC,CASSQEFASGEQFF
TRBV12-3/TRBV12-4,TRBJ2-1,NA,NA,TGTGCCAGCAGTTTTACCGGGACTCCGATTAATGAGCAGTTCTTC,CASSFTGTPINEQFF
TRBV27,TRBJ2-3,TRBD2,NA,TGTGCCAGCAGTTTATCGCAGTGGCGGGGGACAGATACGCAGTATTTT,CASSLSQWRGTDTQYF
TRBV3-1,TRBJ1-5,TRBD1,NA,TGTGCCAGCAGCAACGGACAGGGGCGGAATCAGCCCCAGCATTTT,CASSNGQGRNQPQHF
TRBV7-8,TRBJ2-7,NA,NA,TGTGCCAGCAGCTTTCAACGGGTCAACCCAAGCTCCTACGAGCAGTACTTC,CASSFQRVNPSSYEQYF
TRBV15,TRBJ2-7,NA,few,TGTGCCACCAGCAGAGAAGTGGGGATATACGAGCAGTACTTC,CATSREVGIYEQYF
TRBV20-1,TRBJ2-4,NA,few,TGCAGTGCTATGCACCACAGGGCCAAAAACATTCAGTACTTC,CSAMHHRAKNIQYF
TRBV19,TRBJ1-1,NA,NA,TGTGCCAGCGTAGGGGCACACACTGAAGCTTTCTTT,CASVGAHTEAFF
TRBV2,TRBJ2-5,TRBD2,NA,TGTGCCAGCAGTGCTATAGCGGGGGGTCCTCAAGAGACCCAGTACTTC,CASSAIAGGPQETQYF
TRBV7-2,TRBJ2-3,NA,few,TGTGCCAGCAGCTTCAATGGGGATACGCAGTATTTT,CASSFNGDTQYF
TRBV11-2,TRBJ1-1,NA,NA,TGTGCCAGCAGCTTCCTACCGGGGCGGAACACTGAAGCTTTCTTT,CASSFLPGRNTEAFF
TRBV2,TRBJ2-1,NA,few,TGTGCCAGCAGGGCGGACCACGGGGACTACAATGAGCAGTTCTTC,CASRADHGDYNEQFF
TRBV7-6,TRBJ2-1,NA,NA,TGTGCCAGCAGCTTAGGACGGGGGGCCCTTTACAATGAGCAGTTCTTC,CASSLGRGALYNEQFF
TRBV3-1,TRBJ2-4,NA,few,TGTGCCAGCAGCCAAGATTATTTAGGGGCATGGGGCATTCAGTACTTC,CASSQDYLGAWGIQYF
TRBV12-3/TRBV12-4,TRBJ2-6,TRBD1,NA,TGTGCCAGCGGGGCAGGGGGCATAAGGGCCAACGTCCTGACTTTC,CASGAGGIRANVLTF
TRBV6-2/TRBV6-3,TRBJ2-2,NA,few,TGTGCCAGCACCCGCGACAGAAACACCGGGGAGCTGTTTTTT,CASTRDRNTGELFF
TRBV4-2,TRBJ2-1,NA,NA,TGTGCCACCTCGATACTAGCCGGAGTAGATGTGCAGTTCTTC,CATSILAGVDVQFF
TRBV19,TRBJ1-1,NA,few,TGTGCCACCTCGAGGGGGGACACTGAAGCTTTCTTT,CATSRGDTEAFF
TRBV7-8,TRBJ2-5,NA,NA,TGTGCCAGCAGCTCAGTAATGGGGACAAGAGAGACCCAGTACTTC,CASSSVMGTRETQYF
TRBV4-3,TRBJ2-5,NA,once,TGCGCCAGCAGCCAACGCTTTCGGGGGCCCTACGAGCAGTGCTTC,CASSQRFRGPYEQCF
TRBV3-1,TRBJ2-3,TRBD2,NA,TGTGCCAGCGAGGGGACTAGCGGCACTGCAGATACGCAGTATTTT,CASEGTSGTADTQYF
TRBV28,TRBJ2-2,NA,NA,TGTGCCAGCAGCCGGTCGGACACCGGGGAGCTGTTTTTT,CASSRSDTGELFF
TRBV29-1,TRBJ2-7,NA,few,TGCAGCGTTGAAGATCCGGGGCCATCCTACGAGCAGTACTTC,CSVEDPGPSYEQYF
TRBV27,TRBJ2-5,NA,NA,TGTGCCAGCAGTTTGTTCTTTCCAGAGACCCAGTACTTC,CASSLFFPETQYF
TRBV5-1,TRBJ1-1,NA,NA,TGCGCCAGCAGCTTGGTAGCGGGCTTTCAGACTGAAGCTTTCTTT,CASSLVAGFQTEAFF
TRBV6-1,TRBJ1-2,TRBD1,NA,TGTGCCAGCCGGAGGGGACAGGAACAAAGAAACTATGGCTACACCTTC,CASRRGQEQRNYGYTF
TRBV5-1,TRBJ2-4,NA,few,TGCGCCAGCAGCTTGCTTCTGGGTTCTTCCCCTGAAAACATTCAGTACTTC,CASSLLLGSSPENIQYF
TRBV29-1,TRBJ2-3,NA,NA,TGCAGCGTTGAAGGGTCAGCTAGCACAGATACGCAGTATTTT,CSVEGSASTDTQYF
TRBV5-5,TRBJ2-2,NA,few,TGTGCCAGCAAGACGATGGGAGGCACCGGGGAGCTGTTTTTT,CASKTMGGTGELFF
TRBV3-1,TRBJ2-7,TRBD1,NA,TGTGCCAGCAGCCAAGACGCGACAGGGTCCTACGAGCAGTACTTC,CASSQDATGSYEQYF
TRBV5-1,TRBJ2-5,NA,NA,TGCGCCAGCAGCTTTTATGGAGAGACCCAGTACTTC,CASSFYGETQYF
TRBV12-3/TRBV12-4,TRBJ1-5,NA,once,TGTGCCAGCAGTCTCCCGGGACGGGATAATCAGCCCCAGCATTTT,CASSLPGRDNQPQHF
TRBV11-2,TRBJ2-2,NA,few,TGTGCCAGCAGCCCCAGGGTCACCGGGGAGCTGTTTTTT,CASSPRVTGELFF
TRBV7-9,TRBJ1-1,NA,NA,TGTGCCAGCAGCTTTTGGGGGACTGAAGCTTTCTTT,CASSFWGTEAFF
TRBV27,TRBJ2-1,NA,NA,TGTGCCAGCACCCTTGGGGCAGGCTACAATGAGCAGTTCTTC,CASTLGAGYNEQFF
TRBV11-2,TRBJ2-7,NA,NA,TGTGCCAGCAGCCCACCGGGGGATCGCGAGCAGTACTTC,CASSPPGDREQYF
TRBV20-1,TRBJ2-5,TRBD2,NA,TGCAGTGCGACTCTGGGCGGGGGGTTCCAAGAGACCCAGTACTTC,CSATLGGGFQETQYF
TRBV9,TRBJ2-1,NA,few,TGTGCCAGCAGCGTAGTAGACGAACCGTTCCATGAGCAGTTCTTC,CASSVVDEPFHEQFF
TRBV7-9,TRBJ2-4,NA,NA,TGTGCCAGCAGCTTACTCCAGACCCTAGCCAAAAACATTCAGTACTTC,CASSLLQTLAKNIQYF
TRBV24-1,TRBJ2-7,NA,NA,TGTGCCACCAGTGATTGCCGGGACTCCTCCTACGAGCAGTACTTC,CATSDCRDSSYEQYF
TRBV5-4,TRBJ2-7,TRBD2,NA,TGTGCCAGCAGTCAGTTGTCGGCGGGGGGCCGAGGGGAGCAGTACTTC,CASSQLSAGGRGEQYF